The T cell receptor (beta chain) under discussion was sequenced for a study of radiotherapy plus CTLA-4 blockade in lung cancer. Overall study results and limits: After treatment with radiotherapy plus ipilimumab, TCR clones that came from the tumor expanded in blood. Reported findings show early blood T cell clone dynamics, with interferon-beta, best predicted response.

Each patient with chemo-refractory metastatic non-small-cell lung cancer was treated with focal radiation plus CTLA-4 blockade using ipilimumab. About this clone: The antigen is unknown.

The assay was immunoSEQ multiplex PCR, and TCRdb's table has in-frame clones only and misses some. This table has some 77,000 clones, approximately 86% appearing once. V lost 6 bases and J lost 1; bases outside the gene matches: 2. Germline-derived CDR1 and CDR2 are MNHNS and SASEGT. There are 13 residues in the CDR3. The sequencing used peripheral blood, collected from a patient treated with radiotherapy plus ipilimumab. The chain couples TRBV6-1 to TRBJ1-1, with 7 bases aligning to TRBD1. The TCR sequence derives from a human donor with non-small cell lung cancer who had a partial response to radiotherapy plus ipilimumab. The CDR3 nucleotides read TGTGCCAGCAGGGACAGGCCGAACACTGAAGCTTTCTTT. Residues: CASRDRPNTEAFF.